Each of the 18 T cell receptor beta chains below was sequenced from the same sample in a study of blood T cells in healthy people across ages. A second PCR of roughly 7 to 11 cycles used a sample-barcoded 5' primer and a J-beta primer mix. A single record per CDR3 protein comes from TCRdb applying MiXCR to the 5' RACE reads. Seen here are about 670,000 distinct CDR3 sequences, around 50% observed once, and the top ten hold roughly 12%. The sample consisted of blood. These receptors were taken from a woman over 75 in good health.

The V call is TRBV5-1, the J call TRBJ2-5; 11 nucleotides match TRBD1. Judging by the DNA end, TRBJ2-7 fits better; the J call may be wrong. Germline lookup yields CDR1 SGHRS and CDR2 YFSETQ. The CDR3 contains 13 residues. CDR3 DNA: TGCGCCAGCAACCACGGGACAGGGGGCGAGCAGTACTTC. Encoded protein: CASNHGTGGEQYF.

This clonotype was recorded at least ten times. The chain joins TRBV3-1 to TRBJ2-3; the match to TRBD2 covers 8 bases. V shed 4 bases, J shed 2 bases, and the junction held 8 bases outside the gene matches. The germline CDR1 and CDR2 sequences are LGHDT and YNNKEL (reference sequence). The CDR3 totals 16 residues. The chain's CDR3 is CASSPGLAITTDTQYF. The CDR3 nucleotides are TGTGCCAGCAGCCCCGGACTAGCCATCACCACAGATACGCAGTATTTT.

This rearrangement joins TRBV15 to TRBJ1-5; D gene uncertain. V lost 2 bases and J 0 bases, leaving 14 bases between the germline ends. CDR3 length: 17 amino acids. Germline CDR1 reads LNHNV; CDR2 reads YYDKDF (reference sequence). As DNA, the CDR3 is TGTGCCACCAGCAGATCCCCGGTGGGGTATAGCAATCAGCCCCAGCATTTT. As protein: CATSRSPVGYSNQPQHF.

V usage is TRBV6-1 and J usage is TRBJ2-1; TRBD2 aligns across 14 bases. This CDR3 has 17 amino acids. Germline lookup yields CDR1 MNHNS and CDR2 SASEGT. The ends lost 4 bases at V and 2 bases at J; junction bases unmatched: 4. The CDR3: CASSGLTSGRAYNEQFF. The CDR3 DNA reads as TGTGCCAGCAGTGGATTGACTAGCGGGAGGGCCTACAATGAGCAGTTCTTC.

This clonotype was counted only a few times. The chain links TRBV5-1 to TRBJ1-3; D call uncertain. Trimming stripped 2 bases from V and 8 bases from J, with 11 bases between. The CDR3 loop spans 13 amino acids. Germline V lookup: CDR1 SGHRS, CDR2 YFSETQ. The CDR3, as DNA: TGCGCCAGCAGCTTCGAGGGTCGGGACACCATATATTTT. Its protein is CASSFEGRDTIYF.

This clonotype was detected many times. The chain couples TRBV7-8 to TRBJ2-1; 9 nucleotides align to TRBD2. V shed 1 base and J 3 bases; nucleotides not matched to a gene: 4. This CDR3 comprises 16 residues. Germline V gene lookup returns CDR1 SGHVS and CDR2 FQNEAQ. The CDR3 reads CASSLGGSGSYNEQFF. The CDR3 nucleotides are TGTGCCAGCAGCTTAGGGGGTAGCGGGAGCTACAATGAGCAGTTCTTC.

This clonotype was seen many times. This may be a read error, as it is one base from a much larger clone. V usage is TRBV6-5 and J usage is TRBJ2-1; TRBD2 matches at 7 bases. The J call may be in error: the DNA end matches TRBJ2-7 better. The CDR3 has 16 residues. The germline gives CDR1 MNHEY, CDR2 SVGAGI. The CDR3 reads CASAAARGSSYNEQYF. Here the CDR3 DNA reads TGTGCCAGCGCCGCGGCGCGGGGGAGCTCCTACAATGAGCAGTACTTC.

The CDR3 protein is CASSWAMGGVPNEQFF. CDR3 nucleotide sequence: TGTGCCAGCAGTTGGGCCATGGGGGGGGTCCCCAATGAGCAGTTCTTC. This rearrangement joins TRBV27 to TRBJ2-1; 7 nucleotides line up with TRBD2. V gave up 4 bases and J gave up 6 bases; unmatched junction bases: 12. Per germline, CDR1 MNHEY and CDR2 SMNVEV (reference sequence). The CDR3 is 16 amino acids.

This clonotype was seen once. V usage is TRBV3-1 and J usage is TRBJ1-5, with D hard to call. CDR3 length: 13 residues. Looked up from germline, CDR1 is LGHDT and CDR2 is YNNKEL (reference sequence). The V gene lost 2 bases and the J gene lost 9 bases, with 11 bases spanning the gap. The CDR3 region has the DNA TGTGCCAGCAGCCAAAGCCCCCGTGGGCCCCAGCATTTT. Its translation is CASSQSPRGPQHF.

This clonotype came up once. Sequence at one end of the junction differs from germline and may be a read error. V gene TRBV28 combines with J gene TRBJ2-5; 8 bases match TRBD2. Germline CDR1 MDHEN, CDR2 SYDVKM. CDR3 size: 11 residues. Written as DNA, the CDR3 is TGCAGCGGGGGAGTGCAAGAGACCCAGTACTTC. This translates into CSGGVQETQYF.

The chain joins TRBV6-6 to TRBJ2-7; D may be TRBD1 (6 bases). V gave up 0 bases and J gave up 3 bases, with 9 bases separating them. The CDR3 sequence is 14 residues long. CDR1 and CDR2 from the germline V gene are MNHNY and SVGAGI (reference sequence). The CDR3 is CASSYSVRGYEQYF. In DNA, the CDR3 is TGTGCCAGCAGTTACTCGGTCAGGGGCTACGAGCAGTACTTC.

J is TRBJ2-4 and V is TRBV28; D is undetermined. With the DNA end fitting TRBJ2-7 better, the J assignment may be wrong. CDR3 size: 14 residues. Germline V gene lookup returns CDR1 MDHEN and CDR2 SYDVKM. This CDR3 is CASSPLPEYPEQYF. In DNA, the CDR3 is TGTGCCAGCAGTCCCCTTCCAGAGTATCCCGAGCAGTACTTC.

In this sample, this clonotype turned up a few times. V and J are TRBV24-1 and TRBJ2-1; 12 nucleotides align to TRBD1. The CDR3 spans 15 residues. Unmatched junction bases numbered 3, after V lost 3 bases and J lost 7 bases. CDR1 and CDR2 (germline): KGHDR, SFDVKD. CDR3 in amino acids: CATSDGDRGLNEQFF. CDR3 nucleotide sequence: TGTGCCACCAGTGATGGGGACAGGGGGCTTAATGAGCAGTTCTTC.

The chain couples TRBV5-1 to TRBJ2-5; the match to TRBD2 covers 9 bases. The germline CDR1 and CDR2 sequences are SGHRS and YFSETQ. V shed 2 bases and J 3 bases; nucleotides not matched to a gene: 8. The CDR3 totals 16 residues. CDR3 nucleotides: TGCGCCAGCAGCTTCAATCCAGCGGGAGGTGAAGAGACCCAGTACTTC. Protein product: CASSFNPAGGEETQYF.

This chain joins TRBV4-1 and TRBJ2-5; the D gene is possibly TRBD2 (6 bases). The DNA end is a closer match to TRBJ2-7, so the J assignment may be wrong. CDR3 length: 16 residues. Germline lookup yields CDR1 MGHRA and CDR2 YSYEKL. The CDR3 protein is CASSQVGGFGHYEQYF. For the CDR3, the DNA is TGCGCCAGCAGCCAAGTCGGGGGTTTTGGGCACTACGAGCAGTACTTC.

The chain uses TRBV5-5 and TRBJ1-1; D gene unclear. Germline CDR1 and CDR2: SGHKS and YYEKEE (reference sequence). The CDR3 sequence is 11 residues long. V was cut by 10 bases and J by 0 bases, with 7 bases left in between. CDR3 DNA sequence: TGTGCCTCCGGGGTGAACACTGAAGCTTTCTTT. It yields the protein CASGVNTEAFF. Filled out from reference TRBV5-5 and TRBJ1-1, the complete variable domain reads DAGVTQSPTHLIKTRGQQVTLRCSPISGHKSVSWYQQVLGQGPQFIFQYYEKEERGRGNFPDRFSARQFPNYSSELNVNALLLGDSALYLCASGVNTEAFFGQGTRLTVV.

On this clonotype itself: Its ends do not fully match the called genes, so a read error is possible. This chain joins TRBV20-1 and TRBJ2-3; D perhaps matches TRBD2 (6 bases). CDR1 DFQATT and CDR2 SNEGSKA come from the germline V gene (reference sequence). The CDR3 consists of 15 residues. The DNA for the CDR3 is TGCAGCGCTAGAGATCCCGGGACTAGCACAGATACGCAGTATTTT. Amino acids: CSARDPGTSTDTQYF.

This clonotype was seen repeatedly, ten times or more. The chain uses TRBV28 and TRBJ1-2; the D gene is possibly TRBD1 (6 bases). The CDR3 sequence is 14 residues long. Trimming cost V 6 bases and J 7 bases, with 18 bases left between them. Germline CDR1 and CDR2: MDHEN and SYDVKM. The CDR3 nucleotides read TGTGCCAGCAGGTCGGACAGACTTTACTCTGGCTACACCTTC. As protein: CASRSDRLYSGYTF.